This T cell receptor (beta chain) was captured in a study of T cell clonality in common variable immunodeficiency. Sequencing was performed with immunoSEQ multiplex PCR; in TCRdb, only in-frame clones are kept and a portion is missing. Recorded here are about 52,000 clones, none singletons. In this sample, this clone turned up many times. This TCR was sampled from a person between 18 and 69 years old in good health. The sequencing sample was made of peripheral blood mononuclear cells.

The CDR3 loop reads CASSQILAERLTDTQYF. The covered CDR3 bases are TGCGCCAGCAGCCAAATCCTAGCGGAGAGGTTGACAGATACG. This chain uses TRBV5-1 with TRBJ2-3, with 7 bases aligning to TRBD2. The read terminates 3 residues ahead of where the CDR3 ends, so the germline J gene completes it. This CDR3 has 17 amino acids. Germline trimming cut 4 bases from V and 3 bases from J; bases unmatched to any gene: 14. CDR1 and CDR2 (germline): SGHRS, YFSETQ. Using reference TRBV5-1 and TRBJ2-3 for the parts outside the CDR3, the full variable domain is KAGVTQTPRYLIKTRGQQVTLSCSPISGHRSVSWYQQTPGQGLQFLFEYFSETQRNKGNFPGRFSGRQFSNSRSEMNVSTLELGDSALYLCASSQILAERLTDTQYFGPGTRLTVL.